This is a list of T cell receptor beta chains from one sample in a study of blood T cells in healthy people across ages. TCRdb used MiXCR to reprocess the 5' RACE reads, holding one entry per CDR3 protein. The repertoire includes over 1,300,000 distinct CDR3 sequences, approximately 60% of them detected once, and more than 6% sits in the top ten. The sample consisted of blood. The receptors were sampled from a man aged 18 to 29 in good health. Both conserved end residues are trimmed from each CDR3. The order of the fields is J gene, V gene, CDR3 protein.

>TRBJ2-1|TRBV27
ASRKLAVVHSSYNEQF
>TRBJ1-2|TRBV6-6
ASSYSGADT
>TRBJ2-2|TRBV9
ASSFGQHTGELF
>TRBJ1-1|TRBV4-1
ASSQVEGDTEAF
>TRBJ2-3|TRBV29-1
SVGRAGASTDTQY
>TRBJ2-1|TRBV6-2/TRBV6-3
ASGYWTGAYNEQF
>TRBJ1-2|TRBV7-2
ASSLSRGGQYYGYT
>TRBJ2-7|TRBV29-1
SVEGDPPEQY
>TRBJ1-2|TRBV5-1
ASSPSLANYGYI
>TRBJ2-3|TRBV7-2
ASSPVTSGLYTDTQY
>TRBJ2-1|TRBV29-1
SVEDLSYNEQF
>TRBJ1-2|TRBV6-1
ASDRGYGYT
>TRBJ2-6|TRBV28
ASSLGQREGANVLT
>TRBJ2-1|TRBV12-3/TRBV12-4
ASSLSPLGVAGGEQF
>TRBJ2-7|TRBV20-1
SARATGGPYEQY
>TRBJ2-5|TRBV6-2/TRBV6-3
ASSPGLEETQY
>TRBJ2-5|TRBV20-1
SARSGVAGGETWY
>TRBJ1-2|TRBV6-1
ASSEARGRRDLDGYT
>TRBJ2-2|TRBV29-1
SVRQGVAGELF
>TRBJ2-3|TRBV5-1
ASSSWGPQGTSTDTQY
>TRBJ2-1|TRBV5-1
ASSLSDRVDEQF
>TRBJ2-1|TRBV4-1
ASSGTGGREQF
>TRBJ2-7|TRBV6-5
ASGYEQY
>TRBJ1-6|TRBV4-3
ASSQDRNSPLH
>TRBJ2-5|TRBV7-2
ASSLDIGQETQY
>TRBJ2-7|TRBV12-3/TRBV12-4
ASSFLLAGASYEQY
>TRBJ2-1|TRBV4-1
ASSLLRGDLF
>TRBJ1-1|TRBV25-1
ASGEVGSGTEAF
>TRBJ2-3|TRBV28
ASSLIGTGLSTDTQY
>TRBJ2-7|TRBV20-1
SANGLGTASYEQY
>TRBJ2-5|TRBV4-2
ASSRSRGNEQY
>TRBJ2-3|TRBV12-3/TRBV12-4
ASSLTGTTQY
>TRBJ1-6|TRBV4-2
ASSQGQGKSLH
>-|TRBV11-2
ASSSPRGSGRGEETQY
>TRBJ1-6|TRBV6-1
ASHPGGGVSPLH
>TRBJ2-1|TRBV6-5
ASSPVLGNEQF
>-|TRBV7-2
ASSQDRGVGYEQY
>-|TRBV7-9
ASSFSGTGETQY
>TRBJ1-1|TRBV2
ASNPGGRNTEAF
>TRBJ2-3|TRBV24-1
ATSDLSGYPDTQY
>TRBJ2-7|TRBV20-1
SATSGSSTYEQY
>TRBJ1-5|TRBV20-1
SAHAGTGGQPQH
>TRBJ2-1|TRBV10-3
AISETGRNEQF
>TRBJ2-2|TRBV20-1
SAPSDRRELF
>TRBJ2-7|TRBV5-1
ASSLTGQGNYEQY
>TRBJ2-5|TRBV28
ASSFRVHEQY
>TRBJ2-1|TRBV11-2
ASSSGYRGGDYNEQF
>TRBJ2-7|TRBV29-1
SVGQGAYYEQY
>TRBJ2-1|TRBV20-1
SAANAGGPHNEQF
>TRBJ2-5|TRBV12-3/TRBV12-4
ASSLLQGGQETQY
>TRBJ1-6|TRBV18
ASSQFRQGAESPLH
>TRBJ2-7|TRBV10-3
AISESAEQY
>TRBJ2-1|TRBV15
ATSSRHRGPYDEQF
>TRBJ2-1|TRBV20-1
SATPGGDYNEQF